This is a list of T cell receptor beta chains from one sample in a study of blood T cell repertoires in COVID-19. Sequenced by immunoSEQ multiplex PCR; TCRdb stores in-frame clones only, minus some. The data show around 32,000 clones, 80% to 90% seen once. Sequencing used peripheral blood. The receptors stem from a woman aged 80 or older with active or convalescent COVID-19. Each CDR3 is given with its conserved first and last residue. A D gene is named only where the DNA matches it firmly. Size is omitted from some rows. Given values are once, few, many or a class for expanded clones.

CDR3 protein | CDR3 DNA | J gene | clone size | CDR3 length | D gene | V gene
CASSKLPIGHFTDTQYF | TGTGCCAGCAGCAAACTCCCAATAGGACATTTTACAGATACGCAGTATTTT | TRBJ2-3 | - | 17 | - | TRBV21-1
CAISETSGYEQYF | TGTGCCATCAGTGAAACGTCAGGCTACGAGCAGTACTTC | TRBJ2-7 | - | 13 | - | TRBV10-3
CSAGENSGNTIYF | TGCAGCGCCGGTGAGAACTCTGGAAACACCATATATTTT | TRBJ1-3 | - | 13 | - | TRBV29-1
CASSYSLDRDQPQHF | TGTGCCAGCAGTTACTCCTTGGACAGGGATCAGCCCCAGCATTTT | TRBJ1-5 | - | 15 | TRBD1 | TRBV6-5
CASRSSGAGANVLTF | TGTGCCAGCAGGTCTTCAGGGGCTGGGGCCAACGTCCTGACTTTC | TRBJ2-6 | - | 15 | - | TRBV28
CATRGEARDYGYTF | TGTGCCACCAGAGGGGAGGCCCGCGACTATGGCTACACCTTC | TRBJ1-2 | - | 14 | - | TRBV19
CASSTDNGGNTIYF | TGTGCCAGTAGTACGGACAACGGGGGAAACACCATATATTTT | TRBJ1-3 | - | 14 | - | TRBV19
CASSSSSLGLHTDTQYF | TGTGCCAGCAGCTCTTCCTCCTTGGGACTACACACAGATACGCAGTATTTT | TRBJ2-3 | - | 17 | TRBD2 | TRBV6-2/TRBV6-3
CASSLDGLVAYEQYF | TGTGCCAGCAGCTTAGATGGACTAGTGGCATACGAGCAGTACTTC | TRBJ2-7 | - | 15 | TRBD2 | TRBV7-2
CASSSDSRGLGGYTF | TGTGCCAGCTCGTCGGATTCCAGGGGGCTCGGTGGCTACACCTTC | TRBJ1-2 | - | 15 | TRBD1 | TRBV18
CASSFTRLAATPNEQFF | TGTGCCAGCAGCTTCACCCGCCTGGCGGCCACCCCTAATGAGCAGTTCTTC | TRBJ2-1 | - | 17 | - | TRBV7-2
CASSPGGNSNQPQHF | TGTGCCAGCTCACCAGGAGGAAATAGCAATCAGCCCCAGCATTTT | TRBJ1-5 | - | 15 | - | TRBV18
CASSTGGAGNQPQHF | TGTGCCAGCAGCACAGGGGGCGCGGGCAATCAGCCCCAGCATTTT | TRBJ1-5 | - | 15 | TRBD1 | TRBV27
CASSARSGFEQYF | TGTGCCAGCAGCGCCCGGTCCGGGTTCGAGCAGTACTTC | TRBJ2-7 | - | 13 | - | TRBV7-6
CASSQVLAGGPYEQFF | TGTGCCAGCAGCCAAGTACTAGCGGGAGGGCCCTATGAGCAGTTCTTC | TRBJ2-1 | - | 16 | TRBD2 | TRBV3-1/TRBV3-2
CASSTNRGREKLFF | TGTGCCAGCAGTACGAACAGGGGGAGGGAAAAACTGTTTTTT | TRBJ1-4 | - | 14 | TRBD1 | TRBV6-6
CASSPHPRQDLIQYF | TGCGCCAGCAGCCCACACCCAAGACAGGACCTCATTCAGTACTTC | TRBJ2-4 | - | 15 | - | TRBV4-3
CASSSRETQYF | TGTGCCAGCAGCTCGAGGGAGACCCAGTACTTC | TRBJ2-5 | - | 11 | - | TRBV7-9
CASRTGGSYNEQFF | TGTGCCAGTCGGACAGGGGGCTCCTACAATGAGCAGTTCTTC | TRBJ2-1 | - | 14 | TRBD1 | TRBV28
CASSPLGTSGGGTQYF | TGTGCCAGCAGCCCGCTAGGGACTAGCGGGGGAGGGACCCAGTACTTC | TRBJ2-5 | - | 16 | TRBD2 | TRBV7-8
CASSPGRDEKLFF | TGTGCCAGCTCACCGGGCAGGGATGAAAAACTGTTTTTT | TRBJ1-4 | - | 13 | - | TRBV18
CASSPRQLSYEQYF | TGTGCCAGCTCACCACGGCAGTTATCCTACGAGCAGTACTTC | TRBJ2-7 | - | 14 | - | TRBV18
CASSSEINTGELFF | TGTGCCAGCAGCTCGGAGATTAACACCGGGGAGCTGTTTTTT | TRBJ2-2 | - | 14 | - | TRBV5-4
CASRSAGLGQGLAKNIQYF | TGTGCCAGTAGATCGGCAGGGTTAGGTCAAGGGCTAGCCAAAAACATTCAGTACTTC | TRBJ2-4 | - | 19 | - | TRBV19
CASSLQGTAGYTF | TGTGCCAGCAGCTTACAGGGGACCGCCGGCTACACCTTC | TRBJ1-2 | - | 13 | - | TRBV11-3
CASSLGLGGYGYTF | TGTGCCAGCAGCTTGGGTCTAGGGGGCTATGGCTACACCTTC | TRBJ1-2 | - | 14 | - | TRBV5-6
CASTVVNRARKDGYTF | TGTGCCAGCACCGTCGTAAACAGGGCCAGAAAAGATGGCTACACCTTC | TRBJ1-2 | - | 16 | - | TRBV5-6
CASGAGLYTGELFF | TGTGCCAGCGGCGCCGGACTCTACACCGGGGAGCTGTTTTTT | TRBJ2-2 | - | 14 | - | TRBV7-9
CASSPQEIKPQHF | TGTGCCAGCAGTCCTCAGGAAATCAAGCCCCAGCATTTT | TRBJ1-5 | - | 13 | - | TRBV6-5
CASSEGGAKNIQYF | TGTGCCAGCAGTGAAGGCGGGGCCAAAAACATTCAGTACTTC | TRBJ2-4 | - | 14 | - | TRBV6-1
CASSHNGTSGKRSSYNEQFF | TGTGCCAGCAGCCATAACGGGACTAGCGGGAAACGGAGCTCCTACAATGAGCAGTTCTTC | TRBJ2-1 | once | 20 | TRBD2 | TRBV14
CASSPPKPSSGADTQYF | TGTGCCAGCTCACCACCGAAGCCTAGTAGTGGTGCAGATACGCAGTATTTT | TRBJ2-3 | - | 17 | - | TRBV18
CASMRLAGVLYNEQFF | TGTGCCAGCATGAGACTAGCGGGAGTGCTCTACAATGAGCAGTTCTTC | TRBJ2-1 | - | 16 | TRBD2 | TRBV2
CASSHAGEKLFF | TGTGCCAGCAGCCACGCGGGTGAAAAACTGTTTTTT | TRBJ1-4 | once | 12 | - | TRBV3-1/TRBV3-2
CASSSRLKHNEQFF | TGTGCCAGCAGCTCTCGACTCAAACACAATGAGCAGTTCTTC | TRBJ2-1 | - | 14 | - | TRBV11-3
CASATGAGNTIYF | TGTGCCAGCGCAACAGGGGCTGGAAACACCATATATTTT | TRBJ1-3 | - | 13 | TRBD1 | TRBV14
CASSLLAGSYNEQFF | TGTGCCAGCAGTTTACTAGCGGGTTCCTACAATGAGCAGTTCTTC | TRBJ2-1 | - | 15 | TRBD2 | TRBV27
CASSASLGLHTGELFF | TGTGCCAGCAGTGCCTCCCTGGGGCTTCACACCGGGGAGCTGTTTTTT | TRBJ2-2 | few | 16 | - | TRBV25-1
CASSWTTQSSYEQYF | TGTGCCAGCAGTTGGACTACCCAAAGCTCCTACGAGCAGTACTTC | TRBJ2-7 | - | 15 | - | TRBV28
CASSLSGQPTEAFF | TGTGCCAGCAGTTTATCCGGACAGCCCACTGAAGCTTTCTTT | TRBJ1-1 | - | 14 | - | TRBV28
CATSSPRERAYEQYF | TGTGCCACCAGCAGTCCGCGGGAGAGGGCCTACGAGCAGTACTTC | TRBJ2-7 | - | 15 | TRBD2 | TRBV15